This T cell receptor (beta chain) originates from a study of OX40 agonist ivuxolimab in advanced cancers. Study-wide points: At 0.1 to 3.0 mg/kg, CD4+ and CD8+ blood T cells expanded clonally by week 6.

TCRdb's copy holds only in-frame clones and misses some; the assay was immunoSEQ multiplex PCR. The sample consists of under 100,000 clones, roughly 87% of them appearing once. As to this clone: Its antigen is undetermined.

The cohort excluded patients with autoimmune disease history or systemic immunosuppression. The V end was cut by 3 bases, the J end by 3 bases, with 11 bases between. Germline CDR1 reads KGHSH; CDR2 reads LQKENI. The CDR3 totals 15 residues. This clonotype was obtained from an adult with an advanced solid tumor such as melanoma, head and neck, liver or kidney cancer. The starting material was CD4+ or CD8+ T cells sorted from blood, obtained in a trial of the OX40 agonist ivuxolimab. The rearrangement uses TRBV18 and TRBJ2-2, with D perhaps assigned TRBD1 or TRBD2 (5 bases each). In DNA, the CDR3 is TGTGCCAGCTCACCCCTGACAGCGGACACCGGGGAGCTGTTTTTT. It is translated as CASSPLTADTGELFF.